This TCR beta chain originates from a study of blood T cell repertoires in COVID-19. Study information: COVID-19 samples, acute and convalescent, were from the United States, Italy and Spain.

Original methodology: Quantification of nucleated cells was approximated via reference gene primer amplification. This table comes from immunoSEQ multiplex PCR, and its TCRdb copy is limited to in-frame clones, with some not included. D and trimming were read from the DNA, whereas the V and J calls and clone size are those reported in that table. This table has approximately 150,000 clones, around 82% appearing once. Germline V gene data show CDR1 as SGHVS and CDR2 as FNYEAQ. The V end was cut by 6 bases, the J end by 5 bases, with 10 bases between. This CDR3 is 13 amino acids long. Participants spanned ages about 18 to 95 years and resided in around 25 US areas.

The sequence was obtained from a man aged 35-49 years who had recovered from COVID-19. This sequence joins TRBV7-6 and TRBJ1-4; D gene uncertain. Sequenced sample: PBMCs or T cells enriched from blood (not recorded which). CDR3 protein: CASSRRVNEKLFF. DNA for the CDR3: TGTGCCAGCAGTCGGAGGGTAAATGAAAAACTGTTTTTT.